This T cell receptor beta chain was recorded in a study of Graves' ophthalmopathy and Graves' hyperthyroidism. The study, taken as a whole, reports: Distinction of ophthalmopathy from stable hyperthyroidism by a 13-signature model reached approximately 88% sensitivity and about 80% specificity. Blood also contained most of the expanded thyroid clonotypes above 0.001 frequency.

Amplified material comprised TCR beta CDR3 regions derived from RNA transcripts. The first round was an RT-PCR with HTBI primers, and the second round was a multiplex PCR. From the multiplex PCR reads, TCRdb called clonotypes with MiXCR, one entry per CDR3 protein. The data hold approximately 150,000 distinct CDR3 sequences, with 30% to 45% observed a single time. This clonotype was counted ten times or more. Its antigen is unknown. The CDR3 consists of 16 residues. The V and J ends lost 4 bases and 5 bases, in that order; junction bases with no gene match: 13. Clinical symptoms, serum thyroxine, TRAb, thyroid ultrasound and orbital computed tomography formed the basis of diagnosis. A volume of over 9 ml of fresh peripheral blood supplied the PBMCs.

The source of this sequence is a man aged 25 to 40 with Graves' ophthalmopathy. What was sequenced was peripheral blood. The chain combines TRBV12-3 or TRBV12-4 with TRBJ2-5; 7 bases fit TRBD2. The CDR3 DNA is TGTGCCAGCAGTTCGGGGAGGGGAGGGATATCTGAGACCCAGTACTTC. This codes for CASSSGRGGISETQYF.